This T cell receptor beta chain was recorded in a study of CD8 T cells in ankylosing spondylitis. Study findings and constraints: Several highly homologous variants made up a TCR beta motif, and this motif appeared characteristic of ankylosing spondylitis blood. Clones linked to disease were reported to show significant enrichment in matched ankylosing spondylitis synovial fluid. A CD8+ phenotype characterized the disease-linked clones, which were relatively rare in peripheral blood. Previously reported in reactive arthritis synovial fluid and blood were some of the motif variants.

Remarks on this clonotype: Antigen unknown.

The germline CDR1 and CDR2 sequences are SGHTA and FQGTGA. V shed 8 bases and J 5 bases; nucleotides not matched to a gene: 10. The CDR3 consists of 15 residues. TCRdb processed the 5' RACE reads anew with MiXCR; each CDR3 protein has one entry. The sample holds about 240,000 distinct CDR3 sequences, 8% to 9.5% seen once. The chain carries TRBV7-3 and TRBJ2-1; 9 bases map to TRBD2. The sample taken for sequencing was blood, either unsorted or a sorted T cell fraction (not recorded which). This TCR was sampled from a male donor with ankylosing spondylitis or in good health (not recorded which). CDR3 protein: CASRSGTSNNNEQFF. As DNA, the CDR3 is TGTGCCAGCCGAAGCGGGACTAGCAACAACAATGAGCAGTTCTTC.